The entry that follows covers one TCR beta chain sequence. Its target is unknown. The source of the sample is a study of cytomegalovirus exposure and HLA in healthy donors. Study-wide results and limits: Earlier results showed most TCR beta V segments being productive about 87% or about 30% of the time. Later work associated 16,951 TCR beta sequences with HLA alleles at 0.05 false discovery rate. A few CMV-associated chains proved CMV antigen-specific in vitro.

Germline V CDR1 and CDR2: MDHEN, SYDVKM. This CDR3 has 12 residues. V shed 7 bases and J shed 6 bases, with 13 bases lying between them. PCR primers comprised 60 Vbeta and 13 Jbeta primers. Profiling relied on immunoSEQ multiplex PCR, and the TCRdb table lists in-frame clones only, not all of them. The sample has some 90,000 clones, about 79% seen once; the top ten hold approximately 3.9%. The clonotype was recovered from a man over 45 in good health and CMV-seronegative. Sequencing was performed on PBMCs. The chain employs TRBV28 and TRBJ2-7; weak D call: TRBD1 (5 bases). This chain's CDR3 is CASTQGSGEQYF. CDR3 in DNA: TGTGCCAGCACCCAGGGATCAGGCGAGCAGTACTTC. Based on the CDR3 plus reference TRBV28 and TRBJ2-7, the full variable domain is DVKVTQSSRYLVKRTGEKVFLECVQDMDHENMFWYRQDPGLGLRLIYFSYDVKMKEKGDIPEGYSVSREKKERFSLILESASTNQTSMYLCASTQGSGEQYFGPGTRLTVT.